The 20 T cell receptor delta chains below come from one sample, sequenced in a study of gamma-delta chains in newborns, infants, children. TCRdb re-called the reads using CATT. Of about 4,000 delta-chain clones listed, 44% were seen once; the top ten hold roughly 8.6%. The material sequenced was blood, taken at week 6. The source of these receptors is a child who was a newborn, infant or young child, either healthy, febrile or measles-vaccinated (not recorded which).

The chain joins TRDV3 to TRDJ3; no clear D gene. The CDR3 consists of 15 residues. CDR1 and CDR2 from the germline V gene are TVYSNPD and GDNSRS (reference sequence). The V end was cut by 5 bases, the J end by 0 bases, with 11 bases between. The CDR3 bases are TGTGCCCCCGGCTGTAGCTCCTGGGACACCCGACAGATGTTTTTC. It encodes CAPGCSSWDTRQMFF.

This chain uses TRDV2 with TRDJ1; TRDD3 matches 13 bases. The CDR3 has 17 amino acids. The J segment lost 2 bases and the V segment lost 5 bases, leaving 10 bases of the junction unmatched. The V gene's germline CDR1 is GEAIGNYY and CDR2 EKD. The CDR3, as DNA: TGTGCCTGTGGCGCATACTGGGGGATACGCGGGACCGATAAACTCATCTTT. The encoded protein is CACGAYWGIRGTDKLIF.

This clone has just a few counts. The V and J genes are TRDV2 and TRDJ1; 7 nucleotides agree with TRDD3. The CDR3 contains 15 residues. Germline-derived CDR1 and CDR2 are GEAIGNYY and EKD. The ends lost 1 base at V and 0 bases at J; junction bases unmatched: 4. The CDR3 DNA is TGTGCCTGTGACACGCTGGGGGTTGACACCGATAAACTCATCTTT. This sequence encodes CACDTLGVDTDKLIF.

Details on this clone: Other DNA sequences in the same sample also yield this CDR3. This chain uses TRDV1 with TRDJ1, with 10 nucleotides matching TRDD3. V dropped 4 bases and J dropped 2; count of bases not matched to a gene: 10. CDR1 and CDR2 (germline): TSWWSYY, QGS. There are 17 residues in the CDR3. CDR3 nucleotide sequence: TGTGCTCTTGGGGTAGACTGGGGGATCCTCCGGACCGATAAACTCATCTTT. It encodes CALGVDWGILRTDKLIF.

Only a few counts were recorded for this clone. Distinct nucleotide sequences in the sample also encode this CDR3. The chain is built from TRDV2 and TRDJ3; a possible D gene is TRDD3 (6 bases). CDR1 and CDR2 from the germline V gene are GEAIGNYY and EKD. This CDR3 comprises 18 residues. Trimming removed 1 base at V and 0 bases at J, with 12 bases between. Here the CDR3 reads CACDTGGYSSWDTRQMFF. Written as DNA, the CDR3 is TGTGCCTGTGACACTGGGGGTTATAGCTCCTGGGACACCCGACAGATGTTTTTC.

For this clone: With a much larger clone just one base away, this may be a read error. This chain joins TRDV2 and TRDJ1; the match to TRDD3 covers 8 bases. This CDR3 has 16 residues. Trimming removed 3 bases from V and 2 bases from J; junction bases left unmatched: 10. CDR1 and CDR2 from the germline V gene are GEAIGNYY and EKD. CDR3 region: CACDGIVGDGTDKLIF. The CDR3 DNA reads TGTGCCTGTGACGGGATTGTGGGGGATGGAACCGATAAACTCATCTTT.

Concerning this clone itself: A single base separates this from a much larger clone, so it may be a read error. CDR3 amino acids: CACDPLGGTLTAQLFF. For the CDR3, the DNA is TGTGCCTGTGACCCGCTGGGGGGAACTTTGACAGCACAACTCTTCTTT. The chain recombines TRDV2 with TRDJ2; TRDD3 aligns across 7 bases. The junction had 6 bases not matched to a gene; V was cut back by 3 bases and J by 0 bases. From germline, CDR1 is GEAIGNYY and CDR2 EKD. The CDR3 length is 16 residues.

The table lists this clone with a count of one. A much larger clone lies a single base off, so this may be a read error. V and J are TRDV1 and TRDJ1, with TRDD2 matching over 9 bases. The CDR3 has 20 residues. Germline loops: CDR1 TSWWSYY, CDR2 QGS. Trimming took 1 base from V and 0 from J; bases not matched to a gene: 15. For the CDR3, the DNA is TGTGCTCTTGGGGAACCAGGAGTACCTTCCTACTCAGCTTACACCGATAAACTCATCTTT. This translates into CALGEPGVPSYSAYTDKLIF.

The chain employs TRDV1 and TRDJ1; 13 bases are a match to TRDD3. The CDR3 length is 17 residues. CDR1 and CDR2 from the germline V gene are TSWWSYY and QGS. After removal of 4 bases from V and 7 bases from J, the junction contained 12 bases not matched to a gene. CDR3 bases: TGTGCTCTTGGGGGATATTCCAGTACTGGGGGATACGGTAAACTCATCTTT. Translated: CALGGYSSTGGYGKLIF.

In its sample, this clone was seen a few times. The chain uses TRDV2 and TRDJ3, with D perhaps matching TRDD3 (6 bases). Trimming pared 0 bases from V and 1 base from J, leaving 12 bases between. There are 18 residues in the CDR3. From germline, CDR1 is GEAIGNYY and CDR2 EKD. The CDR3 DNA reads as TGTGCCTGTGACACCGCTGGGGAAAGATCCTGGGACACCCGACAGATGTTTTTC. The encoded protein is CACDTAGERSWDTRQMFF.

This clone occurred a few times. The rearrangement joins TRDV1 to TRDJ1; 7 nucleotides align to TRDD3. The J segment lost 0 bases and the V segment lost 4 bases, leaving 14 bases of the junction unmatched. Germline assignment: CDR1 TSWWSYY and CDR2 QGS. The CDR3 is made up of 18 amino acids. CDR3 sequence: CALGVGVHGGDNTDKLIF. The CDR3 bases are TGTGCTCTTGGGGTAGGGGTCCATGGGGGAGACAACACCGATAAACTCATCTTT.

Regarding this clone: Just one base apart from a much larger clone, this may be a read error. CDR3 amino acids: CACPLFCTGGHRAQLFF. The DNA for the CDR3 is TGTGCCTGCCCTCTCTTCTGTACTGGGGGCCACAGAGCACAACTCTTCTTT. The chain combines TRDV2 with TRDJ2, with 8 bases aligning to TRDD3. The CDR3 is 17 amino acids. Trimming took 7 bases from V and 7 from J; bases not matched to a gene: 19. From germline, CDR1 is GEAIGNYY and CDR2 EKD.

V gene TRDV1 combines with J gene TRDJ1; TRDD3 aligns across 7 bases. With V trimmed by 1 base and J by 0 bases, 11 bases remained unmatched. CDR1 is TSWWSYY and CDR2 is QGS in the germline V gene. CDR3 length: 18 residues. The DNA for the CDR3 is TGTGCTCTTGGGGAACCACAGCTGGGGGGCTTCTACACCGATAAACTCATCTTT. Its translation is CALGEPQLGGFYTDKLIF.

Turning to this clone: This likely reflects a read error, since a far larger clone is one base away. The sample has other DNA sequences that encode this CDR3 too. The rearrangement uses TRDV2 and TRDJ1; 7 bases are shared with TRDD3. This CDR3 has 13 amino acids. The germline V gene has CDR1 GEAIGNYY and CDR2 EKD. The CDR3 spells CACDTWGTDKLIF. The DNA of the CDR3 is TGTGCCTGCGACACCTGGGGGACCGATAAACTCATCTTT.

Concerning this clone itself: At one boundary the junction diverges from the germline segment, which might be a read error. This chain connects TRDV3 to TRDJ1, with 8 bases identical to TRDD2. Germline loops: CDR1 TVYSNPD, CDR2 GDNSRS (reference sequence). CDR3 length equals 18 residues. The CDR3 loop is CAFTSYEGTAWGTGKLIF. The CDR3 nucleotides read TGTGCCTTTACTTCCTACGAGGGGACGGCCTGGGGTACCGGTAAACTCATCTTT.

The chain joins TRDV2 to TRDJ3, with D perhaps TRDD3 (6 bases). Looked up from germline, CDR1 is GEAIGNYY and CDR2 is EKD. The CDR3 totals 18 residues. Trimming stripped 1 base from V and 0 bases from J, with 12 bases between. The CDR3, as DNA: TGTGCCTGTGACACTGGGGATTTTAGCTCCTGGGACACCCGACAGATGTTTTTC. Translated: CACDTGDFSSWDTRQMFF.

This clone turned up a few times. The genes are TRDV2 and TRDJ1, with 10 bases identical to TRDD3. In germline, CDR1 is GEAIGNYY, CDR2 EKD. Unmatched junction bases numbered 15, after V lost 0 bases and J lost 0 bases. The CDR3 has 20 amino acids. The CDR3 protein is CACDTPSSGGYPPYTDKLIF. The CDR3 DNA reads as TGTGCCTGTGACACCCCGAGTAGTGGGGGATACCCCCCGTACACCGATAAACTCATCTTT.

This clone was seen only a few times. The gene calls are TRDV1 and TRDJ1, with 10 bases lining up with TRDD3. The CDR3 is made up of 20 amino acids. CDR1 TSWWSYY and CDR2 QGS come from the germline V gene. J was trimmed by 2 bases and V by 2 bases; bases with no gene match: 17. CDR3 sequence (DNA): TGTGCTCTTGGGGAATTATATTCCAAGGGGGGATACGCGGATACCGATAAACTCATCTTT. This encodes CALGELYSKGGYADTDKLIF.

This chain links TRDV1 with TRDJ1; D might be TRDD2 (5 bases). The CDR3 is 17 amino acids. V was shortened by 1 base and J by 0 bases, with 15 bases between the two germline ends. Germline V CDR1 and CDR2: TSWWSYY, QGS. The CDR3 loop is CALGEPPPFFYTDKLIF. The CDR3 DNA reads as TGTGCTCTTGGGGAACCGCCCCCCTTCTTCTACACCGATAAACTCATCTTT.

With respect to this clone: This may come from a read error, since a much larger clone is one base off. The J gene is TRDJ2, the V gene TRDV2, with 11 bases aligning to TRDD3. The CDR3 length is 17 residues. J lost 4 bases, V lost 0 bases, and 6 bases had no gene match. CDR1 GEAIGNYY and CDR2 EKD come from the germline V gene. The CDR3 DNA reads TGTGCCTGTGACACCTTAACTGGGGGATATTCGACAGCACAACTCTTCTTT. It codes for CACDTLTGGYSTAQLFF.